This T cell receptor (beta chain) came from a study of T cells in Graves' hyperthyroidism and ophthalmopathy. J was trimmed by 5 bases and V by 3 bases; bases with no gene match: 3. The CDR3 runs to 13 residues. Germline CDR1 LNHNV, CDR2 YYDKDF (reference sequence). Researchers amplified the TCR beta CDR3 regions from RNA transcripts. TCR CDR3 regions were first amplified by RT-PCR with HTBI primers. A single record per CDR3 protein comes from TCRdb applying MiXCR to the multiplex PCR reads. The sample has about 560,000 distinct CDR3 sequences; over 15% are singletons. The chain employs TRBV15 and TRBJ2-7; 8 nucleotides line up with TRBD1. The receptor's source is a woman younger than 35 with Graves' hyperthyroidism. The source material was blood. In nucleotides, the CDR3 is TGTGCCACCAGCAGGGGGGACAGGAACGAGCAGTACTTC. As protein: CATSRGDRNEQYF.